This TCR beta chain stems from a study of T cells in Graves' hyperthyroidism and ophthalmopathy. Overall study results and limits: Most expanded thyroid clonotypes above 0.001 recurred in blood. Classification by a 13 V-J model distinguished ophthalmopathy from stable hyperthyroidism.

To note about this clonotype: Its antigen is not identified.

The CDR3 regions of TCR beta were amplified from RNA transcripts. The HTBI primer set served for first-round RT-PCR of the TCR CDR3. TCRdb fed the multiplex PCR reads into MiXCR, producing one record per CDR3 protein. This table holds hundreds of thousands of distinct CDR3 sequences, around 20% found once. The sequenced sample was blood. The clonotype originates from a man aged 25 to 40 with Graves' ophthalmopathy.

The DNA for the CDR3 is TGTGCCACCCAGTGGGTCCAGAATTCACCCCTCCACTTT. This translates into CATQWVQNSPLHF. This chain uses TRBV6-1 with TRBJ1-6; D gene uncertain. Germline values: CDR1 MNHNS, CDR2 SASEGT. The V end lost 10 bases, the J end lost 7 bases, and 14 bases lay between the germline ends. The CDR3 totals 13 residues.